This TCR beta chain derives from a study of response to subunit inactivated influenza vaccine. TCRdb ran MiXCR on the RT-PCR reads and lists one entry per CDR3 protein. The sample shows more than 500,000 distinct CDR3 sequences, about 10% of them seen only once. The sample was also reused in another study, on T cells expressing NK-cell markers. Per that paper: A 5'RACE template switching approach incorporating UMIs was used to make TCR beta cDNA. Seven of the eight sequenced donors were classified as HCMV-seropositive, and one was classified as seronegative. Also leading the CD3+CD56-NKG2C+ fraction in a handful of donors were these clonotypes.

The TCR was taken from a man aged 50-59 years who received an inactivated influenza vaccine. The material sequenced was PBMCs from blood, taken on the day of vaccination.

The CDR3 DNA follows: TGTGCCTGGAGTGTCGGAGCGTACACCGGGGAGCTGTTTTTT. Encoded protein: CAWSVGAYTGELFF. This chain uses TRBV30 with TRBJ2-2; no firm D call. The ends were cut back, 0 bases at V and 3 bases at J, with 8 bases in the middle. Germline V gene sequence: CDR1 GTSNPN, CDR2 SVGIG (reference sequence). This CDR3 has 14 amino acids.